Listed below are T cell receptor beta chains from one sample, sequenced in a study of regulatory and conventional T cells in RAG deficiency. Sequencing was performed with immunoSEQ multiplex PCR; in TCRdb, only in-frame clones are kept and a portion is missing. This table holds tens of thousands of clones, approximately 93% found once. These sequences were also reported in another study, on regulatory T cells.

The sample was CD4+ T cells sorted from blood. These TCRs come from a human donor in good health. Each CDR3 is given with its conserved first and last residue. A D gene is named only where the DNA matches it firmly. Clone size, where shown, is once, few, many, or a class for clones that have expanded.

D gene	clone size	V gene	J gene	CDR3 protein	CDR3 DNA
.	.	TRBV2	TRBJ1-2	CASSGQTLNYGYTF	TGTGCCAGCAGCGGACAGACTCTTAACTATGGCTACACCTTC
.	few	TRBV7-9	TRBJ1-1	CASSLLWGLNTEAFF	TGTGCCAGCAGCCTGTTGTGGGGGCTGAACACTGAAGCTTTCTTT
.	.	TRBV5-1	TRBJ2-1	CASSGLMGGTYNEQFF	TGCGCCAGCAGCGGGTTAATGGGGGGAACTTACAATGAGCAGTTCTTC
.	.	TRBV5-1	TRBJ2-5	CASSLGQGQETQYF	TGCGCCAGCAGCTTAGGACAAGGCCAAGAGACCCAGTACTTC
.	.	TRBV28	TRBJ1-4	CASSFSNEKLFF	TGTGCCAGCAGTTTCTCAAATGAAAAACTGTTTTTT
.	once	TRBV14	TRBJ2-2	CASSQANTGELFF	TGTGCCAGCAGCCAAGCAAATACCGGGGAGCTGTTTTTT
.	.	TRBV6-5	TRBJ1-1	CASSYFSTVSTEAFF	TGTGCCAGCAGTTACTTTTCCACAGTGAGCACTGAAGCTTTCTTT
.	.	TRBV27	TRBJ2-5	CASSPNWALRVGETQYF	TGTGCCAGCAGTCCTAATTGGGCACTGAGGGTAGGAGAGACCCAGTACTTC
.	.	TRBV7-9	TRBJ1-2	CASSPRTASTTRGYTF	TGTGCCAGCAGCCCGCGGACAGCCTCCACCACCAGGGGCTACACCTTC
.	.	TRBV4-1	TRBJ1-1	CASSQESRGKNTEAFF	TGCGCCAGCAGCCAAGAGTCTAGGGGGAAGAACACTGAAGCTTTCTTT
.	.	TRBV7-9	TRBJ2-3	CASSLGAGRSDTQYF	TGTGCCAGCAGCTTAGGGGCCGGGAGATCAGATACGCAGTATTTT
.	.	TRBV6-6	TRBJ2-1	CASSYSRVYNEQFF	TGTGCCAGCAGTTACTCTCGCGTCTACAATGAGCAGTTCTTC
.	.	TRBV21-1	TRBJ2-5	CASSVRTGGVKTQYF	TGTGCCAGCAGCGTCCGGACAGGGGGCGTCAAGACCCAGTACTTC
TRBD2	.	TRBV20-1	TRBJ2-7	CSVAGDEQYF	TGCAGTGTTGCGGGAGACGAGCAGTACTTC
TRBD2	.	TRBV27	TRBJ2-5	CASSFSGSIETQYF	TGTGCCAGCAGTTTTAGCGGGAGTATAGAGACCCAGTACTTC
TRBD2	.	TRBV28	TRBJ2-1	CASSPYPLAGGSSYNEQFF	TGTGCCAGCAGTCCTTACCCCCTAGCGGGAGGGAGCTCCTACAATGAGCAGTTCTTC
.	.	TRBV6-5	TRBJ2-7	CASSPGDASYEQYF	TGTGCCAGCAGTCCAGGGGACGCCAGCTACGAGCAGTACTTC
.	.	TRBV11-3	TRBJ1-6	CASSSPILLHF	TGTGCCAGCAGCTCGCCTATACTCCTCCACTTT
.	.	TRBV27	TRBJ1-4	CASSFQGTNEKLFF	TGTGCCAGCAGTTTTCAGGGGACTAATGAAAAACTGTTTTTT
.	once	TRBV30	TRBJ1-1	CGLGVSTEAFF	TGTGGGTTAGGAGTATCCACTGAAGCTTTCTTT
.	.	TRBV9	TRBJ2-5	CASRVPQETQYF	TGTGCCAGCAGGGTGCCTCAAGAGACCCAGTACTTC
TRBD2	.	TRBV5-1	TRBJ2-5	CASSLDGTSWRETQYF	TGCGCCAGCAGCTTGGACGGGACTAGCTGGAGGGAGACCCAGTACTTC
TRBD2	.	TRBV5-1	TRBJ2-1	CASSWRTSGISEQFF	TGCGCCAGCAGCTGGCGGACTAGCGGGATATCTGAGCAGTTCTTC
.	.	TRBV11-2	TRBJ2-1	CASSQQFSGDEQFF	TGTGCCAGCAGCCAGCAGTTCTCGGGCGATGAGCAGTTCTTC
.	.	TRBV4-1	TRBJ1-2	CASSQRDNWAYTF	TGCGCCAGCAGCCAGAGGGATAACTGGGCCTACACCTTC
TRBD2	.	TRBV19	TRBJ2-1	CASIASGGYNEQFF	TGTGCCAGTATTGCAAGCGGGGGTTACAATGAGCAGTTCTTC
TRBD1	few	TRBV19	TRBJ1-1	CASRGTGQTEAFF	TGTGCCAGTAGGGGGACAGGGCAAACTGAAGCTTTCTTT
.	.	TRBV18	TRBJ1-5	CASSQAGTDGNQPQHF	TGTGCCAGCTCACAAGCCGGGACGGATGGGAATCAGCCCCAGCATTTT
.	.	TRBV14	TRBJ2-7	CASSQLFDSYEQYF	TGTGCCAGCAGCCAACTGTTTGACTCCTACGAGCAGTACTTC